Each of the 12 T cell receptor beta chains below was sequenced from the same sample in a study of Graves' ophthalmopathy and Graves' hyperthyroidism. Amplification targeted the TCR beta CDR3 regions, with RNA transcripts as the source material. HTBI-primed first-round RT-PCR preceded second-round multiplex PCR. TCRdb recomputed calls from the multiplex PCR reads with MiXCR, one row per CDR3 protein. The sample lists around 1.1 million distinct CDR3 sequences, roughly two fifths occurring once. Specimen: peripheral blood or thyroid tissue (not recorded which). The receptors shown here come from an adult man with Graves' hyperthyroidism.

Turning to this clonotype: This could be a read error, since a much larger clone is one nucleotide away. The CDR3 sequence is CAISESRGQGPWEQYF. For the CDR3, the DNA is TGTGCCATCAGTGAGTCTAGAGGGCAGGGGCCGTGGGAGCAGTACTTC. The chain has TRBV10-3 and TRBJ2-7, with D possibly being TRBD1 (6 bases). The CDR3 spans 16 residues. V shed 0 bases and J shed 7 bases, with 19 bases lying between them. Germline V lookup: CDR1 ENHRY, CDR2 SYGVKD.

This clonotype was seen a handful of times. The rearrangement links TRBV12-3 or TRBV12-4 to TRBJ1-6; TRBD1 agrees at 7 bases. The ends lost 5 bases at V and 7 bases at J; junction bases unmatched: 8. The CDR3 extends over 15 amino acids. CDR3 DNA: TGTGCCAGCAGTCGTCAGGGGGGGCACAATTCACCCCTCCACTTT. Its protein product is CASSRQGGHNSPLHF.

This chain connects TRBV6-6 to TRBJ2-5; D not certain. V lost 7 bases to trimming and J lost 1 base, with 10 bases between them. Germline V gene data show CDR1 as MNHNY and CDR2 as SVGAGI (reference sequence). There are 13 residues in the CDR3. The CDR3 sequence is CASNWRIQETQYF. CDR3 sequence (DNA): TGTGCCAGCAATTGGCGGATCCAAGAGACCCAGTACTTC.

The V call is TRBV20-1, the J call TRBJ1-1; D is perhaps TRBD1 (6 bases). Germline CDR1 is DFQATT and CDR2 is SNEGSKA (reference sequence). The CDR3 extends over 15 amino acids. V was pared by 6 bases and J by 0 bases, with 17 bases between. CDR3 nucleotide sequence: TGCAGTGCGACAGAAATGGGGGGCATGAACACTGAAGCTTTCTTT. Its translation: CSATEMGGMNTEAFF.

The table lists this clonotype with many counts. This chain links TRBV7-8 with TRBJ2-2; 13 nucleotides align to TRBD2. CDR3 length equals 18 residues. The V gene's germline CDR1 is SGHVS and CDR2 FQNEAQ. The J segment lost 2 bases and the V segment lost 0 bases, leaving 3 bases of the junction unmatched. CDR3 nucleotides: TGTGCCAGCAGCTTAGCGACTAGCGGGAGGATAAACACCGGGGAGCTGTTTTTT. Its protein is CASSLATSGRINTGELFF.

In this sample, this clonotype turned up many times. The chain has TRBV9 and TRBJ2-5; 8 bases are shared with TRBD1. The junction had 9 bases not matched to a gene; V was cut back by 3 bases and J by 5 bases. The germline V gene has CDR1 SGDLS and CDR2 YYNGEE. This CDR3 has 15 amino acids. The CDR3 loop is CASSGTGTTVETQYF. CDR3 DNA: TGTGCCAGCAGCGGGACAGGGACGACGGTGGAGACCCAGTACTTC.

This clonotype has more than one count but fewer than ten. This chain connects TRBV7-6 to TRBJ2-3; the match to TRBD2 covers 9 bases. The CDR3 has 13 amino acids. Germline CDR1 reads SGHVS; CDR2 reads FNYEAQ. With V trimmed by 6 bases and J by 6 bases, 4 bases remained unmatched. CDR3 nucleotides: TGTGCCAGCAGAGATAGCGGGAGTGATACGCAGTATTTT. Translation: CASRDSGSDTQYF.

This clonotype has a count of ten or more. V is TRBV20-1 and J is TRBJ2-5; TRBD1 matches at 7 bases. The CDR3 runs 15 residues. J was trimmed by 5 bases and V by 3 bases; bases with no gene match: 12. The germline V gene encodes CDR1 DFQATT and CDR2 SNEGSKA (reference sequence). CDR3 region: CSASGTLTGVETQYF. CDR3 DNA: TGCAGTGCTAGCGGGACCCTCACAGGGGTGGAGACCCAGTACTTC.

In this sample, this clonotype turned up many times. The chain is built from TRBV12-3 or TRBV12-4 and TRBJ2-5, with D possibly being TRBD2 (5 bases). The V gene lost 6 bases and the J gene lost 4 bases, with 15 bases spanning the gap. This CDR3 has 14 residues. CDR3 bases: TGTGCCAGCAGACTGGCCGGGCGGGTAGAGACCCAGTACTTC. Its translation is CASRLAGRVETQYF.

The sample holds many counts of this clonotype. The genes are TRBV7-9 and TRBJ1-2, with TRBD1 matching 9 bases. The germline CDR1 and CDR2 sequences are SEHNR and FQNEAQ (reference sequence). The CDR3 totals 14 residues. Losses at the gene ends were 4 bases for V and 2 bases for J; bases not matched to a gene: 2. For the CDR3, the DNA is TGTGCCAGCAGCTCTGGGACAGGGAACTATGGCTACACCTTC. It specifies CASSSGTGNYGYTF.

As DNA, the CDR3 is TGTGCCAGCAGTGAAGGGCTCGGGGAGACCTACGAGCAGCCCCAGCATTTT. Translating it yields CASSEGLGETYEQPQHF. This chain uses TRBV7-2 with TRBJ1-5; no clear D. V was clipped by 6 bases and J by 7 bases, with 25 bases between them. Germline V gene lookup returns CDR1 SGHTA and CDR2 FQGNSA. CDR3 size: 17 residues.

This chain connects TRBV29-1 to TRBJ1-2; TRBD1 matches at 9 bases. J lost 8 bases, V lost 7 bases, and 5 bases had no gene match. The germline CDR1 and CDR2 sequences are SQVTM and ANQGSEA. The CDR3 runs 11 residues. The CDR3: CSADRGVGYTF. CDR3 DNA: TGCAGCGCGGACAGGGGAGTCGGCTACACCTTC.